This T cell receptor beta chain derives from a study of T cell repertoires in cytomegalovirus infection. Study-wide context: Indications came from public TCR beta signatures; they pointed to CMV infection and to a matching HLA type.

Germline values: CDR1 SGHTA, CDR2 FQGNSA. The CDR3 loop spans 12 amino acids. Trimming shortened V by 9 bases and J by 2 bases, and 11 bases separated the two germline ends. Using its own MiXCR run on the reads, TCRdb lists one record per CDR3 protein. Counted here are around 740,000 distinct CDR3 sequences, 35% to 45% occurring once; the ten biggest clones make up around 2.6%. Details on this clonotype: No antigen is known for it.

Study-wide results and limits: Cumulated frequencies of public TCR beta families served to identify carriers of CMV plus the relevant HLA. The study found HLA-C-restricted CMV-specific TCR beta clonotypes dominating the ex vivo response.

The chain carries TRBV7-2 and TRBJ2-7, with D perhaps given as TRBD1 or TRBD2 (5 bases each). Sequenced: PBMCs. The TCR comes from a human donor in good health (CMV status not recorded). Some clones in this sample may be carry-over from other donors' samples. This CDR3 is CASWGNTYEQYF. In nucleotides, the CDR3 is TGTGCCAGTTGGGGGAATACCTACGAGCAGTACTTC.